The entry below describes one T cell receptor beta chain. The antigen is undetermined. The PCR contained 60 Vbeta and 13 Jbeta primers. In the study's own analysis: Later, tens of millions of unique TCR beta chains were counted in an analysis, and about 12 million of them were shared. Profiled with immunoSEQ multiplex PCR; TCRdb holds only in-frame clones, not every one. V, J and clone size derive from that table, while D and trimming were established from the DNA sequence. The sample has some 170,000 clones, approximately 78% seen once. Germline lookup yields CDR1 MNHNY and CDR2 SVGAGI (reference sequence). The V end lost 0 bases, the J end lost 6 bases, and 14 bases lay between the germline ends. The CDR3 consists of 15 residues. The data stem from a study of cytomegalovirus exposure and HLA in healthy donors. Overall study results and limits: In an earlier analysis, about 87% or about 30%: the productive usage of most TCR beta V segments. Sequences of the TCR beta chain were said to predict the HLA-A and HLA-B alleles of most subjects accurately. TCR beta V- and J-gene trimming was later associated with a missense DCLRE1C variant.

The V and J genes are TRBV6-6 and TRBJ1-2; maybe TRBD1 (6 bases). Sample: PBMCs. The source is a young woman in good health and CMV-seronegative. The CDR3 sequence is CASSYSLQGSHGYTF. DNA for the CDR3: TGTGCCAGCAGTTACTCGTTACAGGGAAGTCATGGCTACACCTTC.